This is a list of T cell receptor beta chains from one sample in a study of blood T cell repertoires in COVID-19. The repertoire was sequenced with immunoSEQ multiplex PCR; TCRdb's copy has only in-frame clones and lacks some. This sample has about 48,000 clones, with under 90% found just once. The sequenced sample consisted of peripheral blood. These receptors were obtained from a woman older than 75 with COVID-19, enrolled during active disease. CDR3s include the opening cysteine and the closing phenylalanine or tryptophan. The D gene is left open where the match is weak. Size is stated for part of the rows, as once, few or many counts, or as a class when the clone is expanded.

>TRBV7-9|-|TRBJ1-1|-
CASSAGTEAFF
TGTGCCAGCAGCGCTGGGACAGAAGCTTTCTTT
>TRBV10-3|-|TRBJ2-3|-
CAIRTGRLADTQYF
TGTGCCATCAGGACAGGGAGGTTGGCAGATACGCAGTATTTT
>TRBV6-5|-|TRBJ2-7|TRBD1
CASSPPGTGSYEQYF
TGTGCCAGCAGTCCACCCGGGACAGGCTCCTACGAGCAGTACTTC
>TRBV5-1|-|TRBJ2-3|TRBD2
CASSPGLAPDTQYF
TGCGCCAGCAGCCCGGGACTAGCCCCAGATACGCAGTATTTT
>TRBV6-4|few|TRBJ1-3|-
CASRDTIGNTIYF
TGTGCCAGCAGAGACACTATTGGAAACACCATATATTTT
>TRBV21-1|-|TRBJ2-1|-
CASSKVIGGSSYNEQFF
TGTGCCAGCAGCAAAGTGATTGGCGGTAGCTCCTACAATGAGCAGTTCTTC
>TRBV28|-|TRBJ1-5|-
CASRSQAGAGQPQHF
TGTGCCAGCAGATCCCAAGCGGGGGCTGGTCAGCCCCAGCATTTT
>TRBV2|-|TRBJ2-3|TRBD2
CASRRRTSGGDTQYF
TGTGCCAGCAGAAGGCGGACTAGCGGGGGCGATACGCAGTATTTT
>TRBV7-8|-|TRBJ2-2|-
CASSLARAGELFF
TGTGCCAGCAGCTTAGCACGGGCCGGGGAGCTGTTTTTT
>TRBV6-5|-|TRBJ1-2|-
CASKSTRGGYTF
TGTGCCAGCAAGAGCACCAGGGGTGGCTACACCTTC
>TRBV28|-|TRBJ1-3|TRBD1
CASRRQGGSGNTIYF
TGTGCCAGCAGGCGACAGGGGGGCTCTGGAAACACCATATATTTT
>TRBV3-1/TRBV3-2|-|TRBJ2-1|TRBD2
CASSQATGTSGSSYNEQFF
TGTGCCAGCAGCCAAGCGACTGGGACTAGCGGCAGCTCCTACAATGAGCAGTTCTTC
>TRBV7-9|-|TRBJ1-1|-
CASSLTGRRRAFF
TGTGCCAGCAGCTTAACAGGCCGCAGGCGAGCTTTCTTT
>TRBV9|-|TRBJ1-2|-
CASSVEPPNRGYTF
TGTGCCAGCAGCGTAGAACCCCCGAATCGGGGCTACACCTTC
>TRBV27|-|TRBJ1-4|-
CASRLLNRTPNEKLFF
TGTGCCAGCAGATTACTAAACAGGACCCCTAATGAAAAACTGTTTTTT
>TRBV6-5|-|TRBJ2-7|-
CASSWATQTYEQYF
TGTGCCAGCAGTTGGGCGACCCAAACCTACGAGCAGTACTTC
>TRBV6-6|-|TRBJ1-6|TRBD1
CASSPRTGRKKPPSISPLHF
TGTGCCAGCAGCCCGCGGACAGGGCGAAAAAAACCTCCGTCCATCTCACCCCTCCACTTT
>TRBV9|-|TRBJ2-5|TRBD1
CASSVALGTGQETQYF
TGTGCCAGCAGCGTAGCTCTAGGGACAGGGCAAGAGACCCAGTACTTC
>TRBV6-6|once|TRBJ1-1|TRBD1
CASRRQGANTEAFF
TGTGCCAGCAGACGACAGGGGGCCAATACTGAAGCTTTCTTT
>TRBV28|-|TRBJ2-7|-
CASSSHQTGAGPYEQYF
TGTGCCAGCAGTTCCCATCAGACAGGAGCTGGTCCCTACGAGCAGTACTTC
>TRBV3-1/TRBV3-2|few|TRBJ1-5|TRBD1
CASSQHGQGRQPQHF
TGTGCCAGCAGCCAACATGGACAGGGGCGTCAGCCCCAGCATTTT
>TRBV28|-|TRBJ1-2|TRBD1
CASSSGTGHYGYTF
TGTGCCAGCAGTAGCGGGACAGGACACTATGGCTACACCTTC
>TRBV5-4|-|TRBJ2-7|-
CASSQPSPSSYEQYF
TGTGCCAGCAGCCAGCCCTCTCCTAGCTCCTACGAGCAGTACTTC
>TRBV27|few|TRBJ1-5|-
CASSAFTGFGNQPQHF
TGTGCCAGCAGTGCCTTTACAGGGTTTGGCAATCAGCCCCAGCATTTT
>TRBV5-1|-|TRBJ2-5|TRBD2
CASSLTSGGAETQYF
TGCGCCAGCAGCTTGACTAGCGGGGGGGCAGAGACCCAGTACTTC
>TRBV11-2|-|TRBJ1-5|-
CASSVGAAYSNQPQHF
TGTGCCAGCAGCGTAGGGGCAGCTTATAGCAATCAGCCCCAGCATTTT
>TRBV27|-|TRBJ2-3|-
CASRRLPGRDTQYF
TGTGCCAGCCGACGGCTGCCGGGAAGGGATACGCAGTATTTT
>TRBV7-2|-|TRBJ2-2|TRBD1
CASSFRTGNTGELFF
TGTGCCAGCAGCTTCCGGACAGGGAACACCGGGGAGCTGTTTTTT
>TRBV7-2|-|TRBJ2-1|TRBD2
CASSFPRGERANSYNEQFF
TGTGCCAGCAGCTTCCCCCGGGGGGAGCGGGCTAACTCCTACAATGAGCAGTTCTTC